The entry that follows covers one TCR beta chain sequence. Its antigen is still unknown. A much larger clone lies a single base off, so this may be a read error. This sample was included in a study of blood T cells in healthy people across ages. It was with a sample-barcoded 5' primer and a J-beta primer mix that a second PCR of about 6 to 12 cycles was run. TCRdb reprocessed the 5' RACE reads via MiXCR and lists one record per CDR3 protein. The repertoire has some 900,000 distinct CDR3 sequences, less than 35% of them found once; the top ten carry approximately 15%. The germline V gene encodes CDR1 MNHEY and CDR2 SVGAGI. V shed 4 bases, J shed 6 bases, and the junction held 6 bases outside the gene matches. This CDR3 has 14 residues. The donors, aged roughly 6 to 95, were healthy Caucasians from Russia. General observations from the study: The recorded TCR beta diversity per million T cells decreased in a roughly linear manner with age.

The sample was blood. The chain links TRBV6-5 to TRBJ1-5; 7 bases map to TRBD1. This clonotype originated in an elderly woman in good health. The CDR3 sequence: CASSSQGEGQPQHF. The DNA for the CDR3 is TGTGCCAGCAGTTCTCAGGGGGAAGGTCAGCCCCAGCATTTT.